Listed below are T cell receptor beta chains from one sample, sequenced in a study of T cell responses to AZD1222 COVID-19 vaccine. TCRdb's table, derived via immunoSEQ multiplex PCR, lists solely in-frame clones and lacks some. This table holds about 220,000 clones, about 92% found once. The source was peripheral blood, collected on day 0 of MenACWY control vaccination. The source is an adult in good health. CDR3s include the opening cysteine and the closing phenylalanine or tryptophan. The D gene is left open where the match is weak.

v_call	d_call	j_call	cdr3_aa
TRBV7-2	TRBD2	TRBJ2-5	CASSLGGLASQETQYF
TRBV2	-	TRBJ1-2	CASSPRETNYGYTF
TRBV4-2	-	TRBJ1-4	CASSPRQGFAEKLFF
TRBV12-1	-	TRBJ1-2	CASSFEGGNGYTF
TRBV7-9	-	TRBJ2-3	CASSSMGQSTSTQYF
TRBV5-1	TRBD1	TRBJ2-1	CASSMGQPSYNEQFF
TRBV19	-	TRBJ1-2	CASSIVGSRGYTF
TRBV7-9	TRBD2	TRBJ2-2	CASSLALAGTGELFF
TRBV27	-	TRBJ1-6	CASSLFATSYNSPLHF
TRBV20-1	-	TRBJ1-3	CSFILGNTIYF
TRBV11-2	-	TRBJ2-7	CASSLVAGPYEQYF
TRBV4-1	-	TRBJ1-4	CASSQDGKLFF
TRBV6-1	-	TRBJ1-3	CASSDRGNTIYF
TRBV19	TRBD2	TRBJ2-1	CASSRGGNPSYNEQFF
TRBV28	TRBD1	TRBJ1-1	CASSLRGQGRTEAFF
TRBV21-1	-	TRBJ1-5	CASSKCKEDTQQPQHF
TRBV28	-	TRBJ1-1	CASSSAGVGSEAFF
TRBV6-5	-	TRBJ1-2	CASRDSSYGYTF
TRBV12-5	-	TRBJ2-2	CASRFAGELFF
TRBV2	-	TRBJ2-5	CASSVMETQYF
TRBV20-1	-	TRBJ1-1	CSAGGGPQNTEAFF
TRBV18	TRBD1	TRBJ2-5	CASTRDRGGETQYF
TRBV5-1	TRBD1	TRBJ2-3	CASSEGQSSTDTQYF
TRBV9	-	TRBJ1-5	CASSGDLSNQPQHF
TRBV28	TRBD2	TRBJ2-7	CASSTGLAGAYEQYF
TRBV9	-	TRBJ2-1	CASSAGSGPPSPDEQFF
TRBV6-5	-	TRBJ1-3	CASSYGRQAGNTIYF
TRBV12-3/TRBV12-4	-	TRBJ1-5	CASRDGSGPQHF